This TCR beta chain was identified in a study of T cells expressing NK-cell markers. About the research overall: Sorted CD3+CD56+NKG2C+, CD3+CD56+NKG2C- and CD3+CD56-NKG2C+ T cells provided the TCR beta repertoires.

TCRdb re-called the 5' RACE reads, yielding one record per CDR3 amino acid sequence without DNA. This specimen shows some 390,000 distinct CDR3 sequences; the ten leading clones hold roughly a tenth. The germline CDR1 and CDR2 sequences are MNHEY and SVGAGI. This CDR3 has 16 residues. The receptor's source is a woman aged 45-60 years in good health. Source material: blood T cells: a sorted CD56 or NKG2C T cell subset, CD4+ or CD8+ T cells, or bulk PBMC T cells (not recorded which). The rearrangement links TRBV6-5 to TRBJ2-2. CDR3 loop: CASSYSVFANTGELFF.